This T cell receptor (beta chain) was obtained from a study of PD-1 blockade in classical Hodgkin lymphoma. A word on this clone: Its antigen is not identified.

Documented time point: cycle 4 day 1 (C4D1), after more than five weeks of nivolumab. Each of the patients experienced relapse following autologous stem cell transplantation, and their brentuximab vedotin exposure differed. Best response was recorded as complete response, partial response or progressive disease. General observations from the study: According to reports, newly diagnosed patients had lower baseline TCR diversity than healthy donors, and relapsed/refractory patients had lower baseline TCR diversity still.

Clones were sequenced by immunoSEQ multiplex PCR, and TCRdb holds only the in-frame ones, with some missing. This table has almost 95,000 clones, 65% to 85% appearing once. The V gene end was trimmed by 2 bases and the J gene end by 8 bases; junction bases not matched to a gene: 4. The length of the CDR3 is 14 residues. Per germline, CDR1 SGHTS and CDR2 YDEGEE. The sequence was collected from a human donor with classical Hodgkin lymphoma. This specimen consisted of peripheral blood mononuclear cells (PBMCs), obtained before the fourth cycle of nivolumab. The chain employs TRBV5-8 and TRBJ1-5; 10 bases are shared with TRBD1. This CDR3 reads CASSFGQGGEPQHF. The CDR3 DNA sequence: TGTGCCAGCAGCTTCGGACAGGGGGGGGAGCCCCAGCATTTT.